A selection of T cell receptor beta chains follows, all from one sample in a study of pediatric ulcerative colitis. Libraries were prepared by immunoSEQ multiplex PCR; TCRdb keeps only in-frame clonotypes and omits some of them. The sample has some 11,000 clones, 65% to 90% seen once; the top ten hold 3% to 5%. The specimen was gut tissue. The receptors come from a girl aged 5-17 years who was a control in a study of pediatric ulcerative colitis. The CDR3 runs from the conserved cysteine through the conserved F or W. A D gene is named only where the DNA matches it firmly. A row's size may be missing; if present it is once, few, many or a size class.

D gene: .
clone size: .
V gene: TRBV30
J gene: TRBJ2-3
CDR3 protein: CAYRLSLGTDTQYF
CDR3 DNA: TGTGCCTACCGACTATCCCTGGGAACAGATACGCAGTATTTT

D gene: .
clone size: .
V gene: TRBV13
J gene: TRBJ2-3
CDR3 protein: CASSPKGTDTQYF
CDR3 DNA: TGTGCCAGCAGCCCTAAGGGCACAGATACGCAGTATTTT

D gene: TRBD1
clone size: .
V gene: TRBV7-8
J gene: TRBJ1-1
CDR3 protein: CASSSGTGGEAFF
CDR3 DNA: TGTGCCAGCAGCAGCGGGACAGGCGGAGAAGCTTTCTTT

D gene: .
clone size: .
V gene: TRBV30
J gene: TRBJ1-1
CDR3 protein: CAWSPDRMNTEAFF
CDR3 DNA: TGTGCCTGGAGCCCGGACAGAATGAACACTGAAGCTTTCTTT

D gene: TRBD1
clone size: .
V gene: TRBV5-1
J gene: TRBJ2-7
CDR3 protein: CASSLGQGAYEQYF
CDR3 DNA: TGCGCCAGCAGCTTGGGACAGGGGGCGTACGAGCAGTACTTC

D gene: .
clone size: .
V gene: TRBV19
J gene: TRBJ1-5
CDR3 protein: CASSIVLGAGDQPQHF
CDR3 DNA: TGTGCCAGTAGTATAGTATTGGGGGCGGGCGATCAGCCCCAGCATTTT

D gene: TRBD2
clone size: .
V gene: TRBV5-1
J gene: TRBJ2-7
CDR3 protein: CASSLGLAGGPYEQYF
CDR3 DNA: TGCGCCAGCAGCTTGGGACTAGCGGGAGGGCCATACGAGCAGTACTTC

D gene: TRBD2
clone size: once
V gene: TRBV9
J gene: TRBJ2-5
CDR3 protein: CASSGTSLGTQYF
CDR3 DNA: TGTGCCAGCAGCGGGACTAGTTTAGGGACCCAGTACTTC

D gene: .
clone size: .
V gene: TRBV19
J gene: TRBJ2-6
CDR3 protein: CASTPGRGGANVLTF
CDR3 DNA: TGTGCCAGTACCCCTGGAAGGGGAGGGGCCAACGTCCTGACTTTC

D gene: .
clone size: .
V gene: TRBV9
J gene: TRBJ1-2
CDR3 protein: CASSVARDLLNGYTF
CDR3 DNA: TGTGCCAGCAGCGTAGCCAGGGACCTCCTTAATGGCTACACCTTC

D gene: .
clone size: .
V gene: TRBV6-1
J gene: TRBJ1-1
CDR3 protein: CASRTEPRTEAFF
CDR3 DNA: TGTGCCAGCAGGACGGAGCCGCGGACTGAAGCTTTCTTT

D gene: .
clone size: .
V gene: TRBV11-2
J gene: TRBJ2-2
CDR3 protein: CASSPWGGRESTTGELFF
CDR3 DNA: TGTGCCAGCAGCCCCTGGGGGGGGCGGGAGTCGACCACCGGGGAGCTGTTTTTT

D gene: TRBD1
clone size: .
V gene: TRBV30
J gene: TRBJ2-7
CDR3 protein: CAWRTGTGFHEQYF
CDR3 DNA: TGTGCCTGGAGGACCGGGACAGGTTTCCACGAGCAGTACTTC

D gene: .
clone size: .
V gene: TRBV5-1
J gene: TRBJ2-2
CDR3 protein: CASRHDAGAGGELFF
CDR3 DNA: TGCGCCAGCAGGCACGACGCGGGGGCTGGCGGGGAGCTGTTTTTT

D gene: .
clone size: few
V gene: TRBV18
J gene: TRBJ2-2
CDR3 protein: CASSPAGELFF
CDR3 DNA: TGTGCCAGCTCTCCGGCCGGGGAGCTGTTTTTT